The 17 T cell receptor beta chains in this list originate from one sample, sequenced in a study of blood T cell repertoires in COVID-19. The method was immunoSEQ multiplex PCR; TCRdb's version includes in-frame clones alone and lacks a portion of them. The repertoire holds about 150,000 clones, 87% seen once, with 2% to 2.5% in the top ten. Sequencing was performed on peripheral blood. Source of these receptors: a man aged 50 or older with active COVID-19.

J is TRBJ1-1 and V is TRBV12-3 or TRBV12-4, with 7 bases aligning to TRBD1. The trim removed 4 bases at V and 4 bases at J, leaving 3 bases unmatched. The CDR3 consists of 13 residues. As DNA, the CDR3 is TGTGCCAGCAGTTCGACAGGGACCACTGAAGCTTTCTTT. Translation gives CASSSTGTTEAFF.

The chain links TRBV7-9 to TRBJ1-4, with D possibly matching TRBD1 (5 bases). The CDR3 consists of 15 residues. Germline CDR1 and CDR2: SEHNR and FQNEAQ (reference sequence). The V end was cut by 0 bases, the J end by 8 bases, with 13 bases between. CDR3 sequence reads: CASSLAETEGEKLFF. For the CDR3, the DNA is TGTGCCAGCAGCTTAGCGGAGACAGAAGGGGAAAAACTGTTTTTT.

CDR3 nucleotides: TGTGCCAGCAGTCCATGGGACAGTATGAACACTGAAGCTTTCTTT. This sequence encodes CASSPWDSMNTEAFF. The chain is built from TRBV27 and TRBJ1-1; 7 bases are shared with TRBD1. Germline-derived CDR1 and CDR2 are MNHEY and SMNVEV (reference sequence). This CDR3 contains 15 residues. V dropped 5 bases and J dropped 0; count of bases not matched to a gene: 6.

The rearrangement uses TRBV5-1 and TRBJ2-2, with no clear D. The V and J ends lost 2 bases and 1 base respectively, with 6 bases between them. The germline CDR1 and CDR2 sequences are SGHRS and YFSETQ. The CDR3 is 14 amino acids. The CDR3 DNA reads as TGCGCCAGCAGCTTTCCAGGGAACACCGGGGAGCTGTTTTTT. Protein product: CASSFPGNTGELFF.

V is TRBV5-1 and J is TRBJ2-7; TRBD1 matches at 9 bases. The junction had 7 bases not matched to a gene; V was cut back by 3 bases and J by 3 bases. Germline CDR1 and CDR2: SGHRS and YFSETQ. The CDR3 consists of 15 residues. The CDR3: CASSYSPGQGYEQYF. The CDR3 bases are TGCGCCAGCAGCTACTCCCCGGGACAGGGCTACGAGCAGTACTTC. Drawing the rest from reference TRBV5-1 and TRBJ2-7, the complete variable domain is KAGVTQTPRYLIKTRGQQVTLSCSPISGHRSVSWYQQTPGQGLQFLFEYFSETQRNKGNFPGRFSGRQFSNSRSEMNVSTLELGDSALYLCASSYSPGQGYEQYFGPGTRLTVT.

The rearrangement links TRBV29-1 to TRBJ1-2, with D unclear. The CDR3 sequence is 11 residues long. V dropped 5 bases and J dropped 8 bases, with 12 bases sitting between them. Looked up from germline, CDR1 is SQVTM and CDR2 is ANQGSEA. The CDR3 nucleotides read TGCAGCGTTTCGCCGGGTTACGGCTACACCTTC. This codes for CSVSPGYGYTF.

V usage is TRBV6-6 and J usage is TRBJ2-2; TRBD2 matches 14 bases. Trimming removed 5 bases from V and 0 bases from J; junction bases left unmatched: 2. The V gene's germline CDR1 is MNHNY and CDR2 SVGAGI (reference sequence). The CDR3 runs 17 residues. The CDR3 is CASSRLAGGSNTGELFF. CDR3 nucleotide sequence: TGTGCCAGCAGTCGACTAGCGGGGGGGTCGAACACCGGGGAGCTGTTTTTT.

The rearrangement uses TRBV7-2 and TRBJ1-2; weak D call: TRBD1 (5 bases). The CDR3 sequence is 13 residues long. Per the germline V gene, CDR1 is SGHTA and CDR2 is FQGNSA. The germline V and J ends were trimmed by 1 base and 5 bases, with 8 bases remaining between them. The CDR3 DNA reads as TGTGCCAGCAGCTTAGAGGGGAAATATGGCTACACCTTC. It translates to CASSLEGKYGYTF.

The chain employs TRBV3-1 (or the pseudogene TRBV3-2) and TRBJ2-1, with D possibly being TRBD2 (7 bases). Trimming removed 8 bases from V and 6 bases from J, with 14 bases in between. Germline V CDR1 and CDR2: LGHDT, YNNKEL (reference sequence). The CDR3 length is 13 residues. The CDR3, as DNA: TGTGCCAGCGCCCTGGCGGGGGCCAATGAGCAGTTCTTC. Its translation: CASALAGANEQFF.

This chain links TRBV6-5 with TRBJ1-2; D remains ambiguous. The CDR3 length is 14 residues. The V end was cut by 7 bases, the J end by 5 bases, with 17 bases between. Germline V gene lookup returns CDR1 MNHEY and CDR2 SVGAGI. The CDR3 loop is CASIPGPGEYGYTF. CDR3 nucleotide sequence: TGTGCCAGCATCCCCGGGCCGGGAGAATATGGCTACACCTTC.

The V call is TRBV5-1, the J call TRBJ2-5; the D gene is possibly TRBD2 (5 bases). From germline, CDR1 is SGHRS and CDR2 YFSETQ. V gave up 4 bases and J gave up 5 bases, with 18 bases separating them. The CDR3 length is 15 residues. The CDR3 nucleotides are TGCGCCAGCAGCCCCAGCAGCGGAAGGGTTGAGACCCAGTACTTC. Translating gives CASSPSSGRVETQYF.

The gene calls are TRBV27 and TRBJ2-3; 9 bases agree with TRBD1. Trimming took 5 bases from V and 4 from J; bases not matched to a gene: 4. In germline, CDR1 is MNHEY, CDR2 SMNVEV (reference sequence). The length of the CDR3 is 14 residues. The CDR3 DNA reads as TGTGCCAGCAGTAGGGACAGGGACGCAGATACGCAGTATTTT. Translation: CASSRDRDADTQYF.

The chain uses TRBV5-1 and TRBJ1-1, with 8 bases lining up with TRBD1. Trimming took 5 bases from V and 1 from J; bases not matched to a gene: 7. This CDR3 has 15 residues. Germline CDR1 and CDR2: SGHRS and YFSETQ. The CDR3 loop reads CASRGTGTGNTEAFF. For the CDR3, the DNA is TGCGCCAGCAGGGGAACAGGGACAGGGAACACTGAAGCTTTCTTT.

This clone appeared a few times. The CDR3 DNA reads as TGTGCCAGTACCCGAAGGGCCGGGGAGGGAAACACCATATATTTT. It specifies CASTRRAGEGNTIYF. This chain connects TRBV2 to TRBJ1-3; no reliable D call. The CDR3 spans 15 residues. Germline V gene sequence: CDR1 SNHLY, CDR2 FYNNEI. Deletions cut 9 bases from V and 4 bases from J, with 19 bases between.

The CDR3 DNA sequence: TGTGCCAGCAGCCCAGATCCAGGCAACTATGGCTACACCTTC. As protein: CASSPDPGNYGYTF. The chain has TRBV3-1 (or the pseudogene TRBV3-2) and TRBJ1-2; D remains ambiguous. The V gene's germline CDR1 is LGHDT and CDR2 YNNKEL (reference sequence). V was cut by 4 bases and J by 2 bases, with 11 bases left in between. The length of the CDR3 is 14 residues.

V and J are TRBV5-1 and TRBJ2-1; 8 bases are a match to TRBD2. J lost 2 bases, V lost 4 bases, and 5 bases had no gene match. CDR1 is SGHRS and CDR2 is YFSETQ in the germline V gene. The CDR3 totals 15 residues. The CDR3 loop reads CASSPGGVPYNEQFF. The CDR3 nucleotides are TGCGCCAGCAGCCCCGGGGGGGTGCCCTACAATGAGCAGTTCTTC. Based on the CDR3 plus reference TRBV5-1 and TRBJ2-1, the full variable domain is KAGVTQTPRYLIKTRGQQVTLSCSPISGHRSVSWYQQTPGQGLQFLFEYFSETQRNKGNFPGRFSGRQFSNSRSEMNVSTLELGDSALYLCASSPGGVPYNEQFFGPGTRLTVL.

V is TRBV5-1 and J is TRBJ2-7; 7 nucleotides align to TRBD1. Trimming cost V 0 bases and J 5 bases; bases outside gene matches: 2. The CDR3 loop spans 13 amino acids. From germline, CDR1 is SGHRS and CDR2 YFSETQ. As DNA, the CDR3 is TGCGCCAGCAGCTTGGGCGACAGGGACGAGCAGTACTTC. Its protein is CASSLGDRDEQYF.